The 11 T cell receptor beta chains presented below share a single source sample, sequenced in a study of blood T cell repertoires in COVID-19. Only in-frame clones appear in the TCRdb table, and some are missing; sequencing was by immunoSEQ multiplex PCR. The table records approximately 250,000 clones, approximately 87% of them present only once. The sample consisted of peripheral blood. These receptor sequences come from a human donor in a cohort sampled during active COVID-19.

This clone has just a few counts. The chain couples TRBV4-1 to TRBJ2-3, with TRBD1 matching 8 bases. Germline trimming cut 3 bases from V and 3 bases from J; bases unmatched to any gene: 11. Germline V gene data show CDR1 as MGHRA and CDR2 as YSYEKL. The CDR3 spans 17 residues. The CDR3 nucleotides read TGCGCCAGCAGCCAGAGCAGGGGGCTATCCGATACAGATACGCAGTATTTT. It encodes CASSQSRGLSDTDTQYF.

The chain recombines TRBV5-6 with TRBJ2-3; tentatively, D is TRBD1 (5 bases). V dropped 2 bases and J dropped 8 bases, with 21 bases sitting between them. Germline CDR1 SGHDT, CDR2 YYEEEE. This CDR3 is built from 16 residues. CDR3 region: CASSFPETGGKGTQYF. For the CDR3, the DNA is TGTGCCAGCAGCTTTCCTGAAACAGGTGGCAAGGGTACGCAGTATTTT.

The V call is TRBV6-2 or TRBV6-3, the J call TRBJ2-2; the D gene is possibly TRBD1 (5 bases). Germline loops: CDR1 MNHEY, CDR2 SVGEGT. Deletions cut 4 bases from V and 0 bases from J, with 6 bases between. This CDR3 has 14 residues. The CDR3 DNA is TGTGCCAGCAGTTGGACAACGAACACCGGGGAGCTGTTTTTT. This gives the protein CASSWTTNTGELFF.

The chain's CDR3 is CASRAGTGGLETQYF. The CDR3 nucleotides are TGTGCCAGTAGAGCCGGGACAGGGGGGCTAGAGACCCAGTACTTC. V gene TRBV19 combines with J gene TRBJ2-5; 11 bases agree with TRBD1. Germline V gene lookup returns CDR1 LNHDA and CDR2 SQIVND (reference sequence). The J segment lost 4 bases and the V segment lost 6 bases, leaving 7 bases of the junction unmatched. The CDR3 contains 15 residues.

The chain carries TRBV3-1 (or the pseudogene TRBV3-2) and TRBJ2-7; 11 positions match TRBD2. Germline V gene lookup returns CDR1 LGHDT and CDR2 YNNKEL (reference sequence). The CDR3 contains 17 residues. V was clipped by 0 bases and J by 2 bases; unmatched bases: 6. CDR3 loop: CASSQERGTSGTYEQYF. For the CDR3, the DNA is TGTGCCAGCAGCCAAGAAAGGGGGACTAGCGGAACCTACGAGCAGTACTTC.

The DNA of the CDR3 is TGTGCCAGCAGCAGAGGACTAGCGGGGTACGGGGAGCTGTTTTTT. Translated: CASSRGLAGYGELFF. The chain has TRBV11-1 and TRBJ2-2; 12 nucleotides line up with TRBD2. Per germline, CDR1 SGHAT and CDR2 FQDESV (reference sequence). The CDR3 contains 15 residues. V was clipped by 5 bases and J by 7 bases; unmatched bases: 5.

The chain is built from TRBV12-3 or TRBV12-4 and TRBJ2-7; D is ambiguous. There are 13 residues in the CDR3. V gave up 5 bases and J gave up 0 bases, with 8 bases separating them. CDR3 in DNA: TGTGCCAGCAGTCCCATGAGCTCCTACGAGCAGTACTTC. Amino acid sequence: CASSPMSSYEQYF.

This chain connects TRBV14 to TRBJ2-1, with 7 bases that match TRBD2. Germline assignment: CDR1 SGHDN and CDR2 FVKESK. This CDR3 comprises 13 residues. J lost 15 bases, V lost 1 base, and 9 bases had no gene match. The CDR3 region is CASSQALGLGLFF. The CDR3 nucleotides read TGTGCCAGCAGCCAAGCACTAGGACTAGGCCTGTTCTTC. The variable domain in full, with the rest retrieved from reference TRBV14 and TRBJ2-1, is EAGVTQFPSHSVIEKGQTVTLRCDPISGHDNLYWYRRVMGKEIKFLLHFVKESKQDESGMPNNRFLAERTGGTYSTLKVQPAELEDSGVYFCASSQALGLGLFFGPGTRLTVL.

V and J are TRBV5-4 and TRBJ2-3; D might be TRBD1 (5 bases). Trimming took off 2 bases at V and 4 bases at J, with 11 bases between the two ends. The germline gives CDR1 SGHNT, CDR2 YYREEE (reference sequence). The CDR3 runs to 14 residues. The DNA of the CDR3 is TGTGCCAGCAGCTTCGACCAGGGTTCAGATACGCAGTATTTT. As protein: CASSFDQGSDTQYF.

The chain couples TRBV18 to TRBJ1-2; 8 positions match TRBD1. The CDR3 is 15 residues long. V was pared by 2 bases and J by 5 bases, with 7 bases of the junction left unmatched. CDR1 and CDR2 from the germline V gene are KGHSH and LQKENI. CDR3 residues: CASSPETGTGYGYTF. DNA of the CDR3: TGTGCCAGCTCACCAGAAACCGGGACAGGATATGGCTACACCTTC.

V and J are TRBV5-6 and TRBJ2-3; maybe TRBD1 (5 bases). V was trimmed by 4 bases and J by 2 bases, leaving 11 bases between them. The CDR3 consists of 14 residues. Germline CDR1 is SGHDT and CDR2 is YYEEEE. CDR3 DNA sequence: TGTGCCAGCAGCCCAGGGTTTTACACAGATACGCAGTATTTT. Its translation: CASSPGFYTDTQYF.